This TCR beta chain was recovered during a study of T cell responses to AZD1222 COVID-19 vaccine. Turning to this clone: Its antigen is undetermined.

Germline CDR1 and CDR2: SGHDN and FVKESK. The CDR3 totals 16 residues. J lost 4 bases, V lost 1 base, and 6 bases had no gene match. TCRdb's copy holds only in-frame clones and misses some; the assay was immunoSEQ multiplex PCR. The data contain more than 85,000 clones, around 93% of them singletons. Regarding the study as a whole: At baseline, seropositivity was found in only a handful of AZD1222 recipients. Spike was spanned by vaccine-associated CD4 TCRs, with dominance at 160-218 and 743-854. Sampling that yielded the repertoires occurred only after the peak T cell response.

Material: peripheral blood, obtained 28 days after the second AZD1222 dose. The chain couples TRBV14 to TRBJ2-1; 8 bases align to TRBD1. This receptor was taken from an adult who received the AZD1222 COVID-19 vaccine. The CDR3 spells CASSQVTGGGYNEQFF. The CDR3 nucleotides are TGTGCCAGCAGCCAAGTTACAGGGGGAGGATACAATGAGCAGTTCTTC.